A selection of T cell receptor beta chains follows, all from one sample in a study of blood T cell repertoires in COVID-19. Sequenced by immunoSEQ multiplex PCR; TCRdb stores in-frame clones only, minus some. The sample has roughly 230,000 clones; over 75% are singletons. Sequencing used peripheral blood. These receptors all come from a man in his fifties or sixties with COVID-19, enrolled during active disease. CDR3s include the opening cysteine and the closing phenylalanine or tryptophan. Each record gives: clone size, V gene, J gene, D gene, CDR3 DNA, CDR3 protein. The D gene is left open where the match is weak. Size is omitted from some rows. Given values are once, few, many or a class for expanded clones.

size: once
V: TRBV2
J: TRBJ1-3
D: TRBD1
DNA: TGTGCCAGCAGTGAAGCGCCGGGACAGGGAGGCAACTCTGGAAACACCATATATTTT
CDR3: CASSEAPGQGGNSGNTIYF

size: .
V: TRBV11-3
J: TRBJ1-1
D: .
DNA: TGTGCCAGCAGCTTAATTGGGGAGGCTGAAGCTTTCTTT
CDR3: CASSLIGEAEAFF

size: .
V: TRBV18
J: TRBJ2-7
D: .
DNA: TGTGCCAGCTCACCAATGGTCAGCTCCTACGAGCAGTACTTC
CDR3: CASSPMVSSYEQYF

size: .
V: TRBV5-4
J: TRBJ2-1
D: .
DNA: TGTGCCAGCAGCTTGGCCTCGAGGGATGAGCAGTTCTTC
CDR3: CASSLASRDEQFF

size: .
V: TRBV4-1
J: TRBJ2-5
D: .
DNA: TGCGCCAGCAGCCAAGATCTAGCAAGAGAGACCCAGTACTTC
CDR3: CASSQDLARETQYF

size: .
V: TRBV27
J: TRBJ2-2
D: TRBD2
DNA: TGTGCCAGCAGTCTCGGACTAGCGGGGGGGCCGGTCGGGGAGCTGTTTTTT
CDR3: CASSLGLAGGPVGELFF

size: few
V: TRBV6-5
J: TRBJ2-1
D: .
DNA: TGTGCCAGCAGTCCCGGGACCTACAATGAGCAGTTCTTC
CDR3: CASSPGTYNEQFF

size: .
V: TRBV28
J: TRBJ2-7
D: .
DNA: TGTGCCACGAGGGGGGGGCCTTACGAGCAGTACTTC
CDR3: CATRGGPYEQYF

size: .
V: TRBV2
J: TRBJ1-5
D: .
DNA: TGTGCCAGCAGTGAAGCGACCGCGGAGCAGCCCCAGCATTTT
CDR3: CASSEATAEQPQHF

size: .
V: TRBV7-9
J: TRBJ1-2
D: TRBD1
DNA: TGTGCCAGCAGCTTAGGACAGGGCGATGGCTACACCTTC
CDR3: CASSLGQGDGYTF

size: once
V: TRBV19
J: TRBJ2-3
D: .
DNA: TGTGCCAGTAGTATAGACATCAACGGGGTAAGCACAGATACGCAGTATTTT
CDR3: CASSIDINGVSTDTQYF

size: .
V: TRBV11-3
J: TRBJ1-1
D: TRBD1
DNA: TGTGCCAGCAGCCCAGGGGGCGACGGCACTGAAGCTTTCTTT
CDR3: CASSPGGDGTEAFF

size: .
V: TRBV7-2
J: TRBJ2-2
D: TRBD2
DNA: TGTGCCAGCAGGCTGACTAGCGGGTCTAGGGAGCTGTTTTTT
CDR3: CASRLTSGSRELFF

size: .
V: TRBV6-2/TRBV6-3
J: TRBJ2-3
D: .
DNA: TGTGCCAGCAGTTACACCGACTATAGCACAGATACGCAGTATTTT
CDR3: CASSYTDYSTDTQYF

size: .
V: TRBV28
J: TRBJ2-7
D: TRBD1
DNA: TGTGCCACCCGGGACAGCTACGAGCAGTACTTC
CDR3: CATRDSYEQYF

size: .
V: TRBV12-3/TRBV12-4
J: TRBJ2-5
D: .
DNA: TGTGCCAGCAGGTACAGGAAAGAGACCCAGTACTTC
CDR3: CASRYRKETQYF

size: .
V: TRBV30
J: TRBJ1-1
D: TRBD1
DNA: TGTGCCTGGAGAGGACAGGGAAGGGACACTGAAGCTTTCTTT
CDR3: CAWRGQGRDTEAFF

size: .
V: TRBV27
J: TRBJ1-6
D: .
DNA: TGTGCCAGCAGTTTAGAGGCAGACTATAATTCACCCCTCCACTTT
CDR3: CASSLEADYNSPLHF

size: once
V: TRBV2
J: TRBJ2-3
D: .
DNA: TGTGCCAGCTCGTACAGTACAGATACGCAGTATTTT
CDR3: CASSYSTDTQYF

size: .
V: TRBV30
J: TRBJ2-3
D: .
DNA: TGTGCCTGGAGTGTCGGCGGGGGCACAGATACGCAGTATTTT
CDR3: CAWSVGGGTDTQYF

size: .
V: TRBV5-1
J: TRBJ2-7
D: .
DNA: TGCGCCAGCACCAGGGACAACTCCTACGAGCAGTACTTC
CDR3: CASTRDNSYEQYF

size: .
V: TRBV28
J: TRBJ1-4
D: .
DNA: TGTGCCAGCAGCCCCTCGGGGGAGGCAACTAATGAAAAACTGTTTTTT
CDR3: CASSPSGEATNEKLFF